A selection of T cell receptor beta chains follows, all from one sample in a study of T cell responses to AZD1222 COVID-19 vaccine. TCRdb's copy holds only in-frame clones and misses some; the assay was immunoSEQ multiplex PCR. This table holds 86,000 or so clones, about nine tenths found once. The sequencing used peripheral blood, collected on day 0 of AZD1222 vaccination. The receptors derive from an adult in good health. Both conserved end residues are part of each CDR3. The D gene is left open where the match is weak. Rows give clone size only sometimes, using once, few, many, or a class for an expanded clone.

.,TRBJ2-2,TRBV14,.,TGTGCCAGCAGCCAAGTCCGCACCGGGGAGCTGTTTTTT,CASSQVRTGELFF
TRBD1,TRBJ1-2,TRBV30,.,TGTGCCTGGAAGCTAGTAGGGGGCAACTATGGCTACACCTTC,CAWKLVGGNYGYTF
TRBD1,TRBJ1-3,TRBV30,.,TGTGCCTGGAGTCTACAGGGGGCGCGAATCTCTGGAAACACCATATATTTT,CAWSLQGARISGNTIYF
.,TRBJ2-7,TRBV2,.,TGTGCCAGCAGTGAAAACGGACAAGGACCCTACGAGCAGTACTTC,CASSENGQGPYEQYF
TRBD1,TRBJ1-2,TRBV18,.,TGTGCCAGCCGCGACCGGGGACAGGGGTTCTATGGCTACACCTTC,CASRDRGQGFYGYTF
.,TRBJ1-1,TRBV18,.,TGTGCCAGCTCACCTAGGGGATCGAACACTGAAGCTTTCTTT,CASSPRGSNTEAFF
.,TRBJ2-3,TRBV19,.,TGTGCCAGTAGTTTAGGGGCAAGCACAGATACGCAGTATTTT,CASSLGASTDTQYF
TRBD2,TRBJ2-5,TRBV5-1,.,TGCGCCAGCAGCTTGGGTAGCGGGCGAGGAGAGACCCAGTACTTC,CASSLGSGRGETQYF
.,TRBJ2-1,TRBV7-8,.,TGTGCCAGCAGCCCACGGGGGGCAATGAGCTCCTACAATGAGCAGTTCTTC,CASSPRGAMSSYNEQFF
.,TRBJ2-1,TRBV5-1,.,TGCGCCAGCAGCCGCCGGGCCCAGGCCAATGAGCAGTTCTTC,CASSRRAQANEQFF
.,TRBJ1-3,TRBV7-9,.,TGTGCCAGCAGCTTAAGCCAGGGGCGAGGGGAAAACACCATATATTTT,CASSLSQGRGENTIYF
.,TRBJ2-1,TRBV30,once,TGTGCCTGGAGTGTACGTAGCGGACCCTACAATGAGCAGTTCTTC,CAWSVRSGPYNEQFF
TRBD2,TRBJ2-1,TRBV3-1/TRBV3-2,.,TGTGCCAGCAGCCAAGATCCCTTGACTAGCGGGAGTTCCAATGAGCAGTTCTTC,CASSQDPLTSGSSNEQFF
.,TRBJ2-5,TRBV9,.,TGTGCCAGCAGCCCAACCAGCGGGTTTAAACAAGAGACCCAGTACTTC,CASSPTSGFKQETQYF
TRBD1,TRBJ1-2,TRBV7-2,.,TGTGCCAGCAGCTTAGAGAGACAGGGACACTACACCTTC,CASSLERQGHYTF
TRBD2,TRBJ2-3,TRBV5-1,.,TGCGCCAGCAGCCTGACTAGCGGGAGCCCAGATACGCAGTATTTT,CASSLTSGSPDTQYF
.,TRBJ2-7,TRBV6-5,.,TGTGCCAGCAGTTACCGTCGGACAAACTACGAGCAGTACTTC,CASSYRRTNYEQYF
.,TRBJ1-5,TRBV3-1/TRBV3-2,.,TGTGCCAGCAGCCAAGGGCAGGGAAGCCAGCCCCAGCATTTT,CASSQGQGSQPQHF
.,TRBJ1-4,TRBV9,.,TGTGCCAGCAGTTCAGGGCGCCGGGTTGTTAATGAAAAACTGTTTTTT,CASSSGRRVVNEKLFF
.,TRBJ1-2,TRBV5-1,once,TGCGCCAGCAGCCCTGAGGGCAACTATGGCTACACCTTC,CASSPEGNYGYTF
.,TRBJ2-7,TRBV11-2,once,TGTGCCAGCAGCTTAGAGGTCGGGGGCGGTAGAATACGGGAGCAGTACTTC,CASSLEVGGGRIREQYF
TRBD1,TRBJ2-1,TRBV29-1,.,TGCAGCGTTTCGAGGACAGGGAAAAACAATGAGCAGTTCTTC,CSVSRTGKNNEQFF
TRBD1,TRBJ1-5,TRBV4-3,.,TGCGCCAGCAGCCAGGTTGGACAGGGCGAGGGTTATATAGCCACCCCAATACATTTT,CASSQVGQGEGYIATPIHF
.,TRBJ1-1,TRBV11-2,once,TGTGCCAGCAGCCGGGACAACCTCGGAACTGAAGCTTTCTTT,CASSRDNLGTEAFF
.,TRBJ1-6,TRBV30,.,TGTGCCTGGAGGGGAGGTTATAATTCACCCCTCCACTTT,CAWRGGYNSPLHF
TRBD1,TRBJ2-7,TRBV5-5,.,TGTGCCAGCAGCCCAGGGACGACAGGGGGCCTCGAGCAGTACTTC,CASSPGTTGGLEQYF
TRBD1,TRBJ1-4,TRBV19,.,TGTGCCAGTAGTAACCTCCAGGGGGGACAAGAAAAACTGTTTTTT,CASSNLQGGQEKLFF
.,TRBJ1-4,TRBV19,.,TGTGCCAGTAGTTGGGCAAGGAATGAAAAACTGTTTTTT,CASSWARNEKLFF
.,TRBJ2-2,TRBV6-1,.,TGTGCCAGCAGCCAGACCACCGGGGAGCTGTTTTTT,CASSQTTGELFF